This T cell receptor beta chain was obtained from a study of control samples from healthy donors and cancer patients. Germline V gives CDR1 KGHSH, CDR2 LQKENI. CDR3 size: 16 residues. Trimming took 3 bases from V and 3 from J; bases not matched to a gene: 10. Profiling relied on immunoSEQ multiplex PCR, and the TCRdb table lists in-frame clones only, not all of them. The table lists about 140,000 clones, about 90% of them singletons, with more than 6.5% in the top ten. This TCR came from a man aged 18 to 29 in good health. The material sequenced was blood. V and J are TRBV18 and TRBJ1-2; 7 bases agree with TRBD1. The CDR3 spells CASSPGALGQDYGYTF. The DNA for the CDR3 is TGTGCCAGCTCACCGGGTGCGTTAGGACAGGACTATGGCTACACCTTC.